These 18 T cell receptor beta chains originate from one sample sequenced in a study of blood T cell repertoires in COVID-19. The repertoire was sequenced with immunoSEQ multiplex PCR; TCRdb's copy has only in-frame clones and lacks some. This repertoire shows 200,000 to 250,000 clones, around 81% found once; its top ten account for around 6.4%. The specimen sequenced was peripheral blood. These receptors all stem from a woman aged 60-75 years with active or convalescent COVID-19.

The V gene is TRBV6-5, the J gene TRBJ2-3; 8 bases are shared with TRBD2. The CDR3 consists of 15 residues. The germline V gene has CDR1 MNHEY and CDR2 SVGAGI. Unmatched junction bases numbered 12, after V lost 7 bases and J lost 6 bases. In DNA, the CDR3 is TGTGCCAGCAAGGTTCCCCGGGAGGGGGGGGATACGCAGTATTTT. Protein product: CASKVPREGGDTQYF.

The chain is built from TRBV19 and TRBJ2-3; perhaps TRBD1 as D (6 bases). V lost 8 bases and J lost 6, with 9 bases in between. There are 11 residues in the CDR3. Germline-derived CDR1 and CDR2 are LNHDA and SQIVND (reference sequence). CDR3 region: CASQQGDTQYF. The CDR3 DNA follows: TGTGCCAGTCAGCAGGGGGATACGCAGTATTTT.

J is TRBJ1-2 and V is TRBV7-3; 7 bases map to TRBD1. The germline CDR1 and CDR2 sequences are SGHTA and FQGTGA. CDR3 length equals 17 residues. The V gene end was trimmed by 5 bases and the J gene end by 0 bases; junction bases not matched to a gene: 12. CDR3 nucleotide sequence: TGTGCCAGCAGCGACTCTGCTGAACAGGGGACTAACTATGGCTACACCTTC. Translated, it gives CASSDSAEQGTNYGYTF. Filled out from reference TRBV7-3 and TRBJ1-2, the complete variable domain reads GAGVSQTPSNKVTEKGKYVELRCDPISGHTALYWYRQSLGQGPEFLIYFQGTGAADDSGLPNDRFFAVRPEGSVSTLKIQRTERGDSAVYLCASSDSAEQGTNYGYTFGSGTRLTVV.

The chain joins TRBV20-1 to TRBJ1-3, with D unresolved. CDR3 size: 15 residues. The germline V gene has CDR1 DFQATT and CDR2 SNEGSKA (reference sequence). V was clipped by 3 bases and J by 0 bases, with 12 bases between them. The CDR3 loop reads CSASPDTNSGNTIYF. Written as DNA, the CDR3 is TGCAGTGCTAGTCCCGACACCAACTCTGGAAACACCATATATTTT.

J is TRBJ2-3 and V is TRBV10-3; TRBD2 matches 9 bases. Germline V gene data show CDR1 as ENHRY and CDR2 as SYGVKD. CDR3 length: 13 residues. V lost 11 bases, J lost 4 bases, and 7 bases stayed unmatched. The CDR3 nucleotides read TGTGCCGGAGGCGGGGGGGAGGCAGATACGCAGTATTTT. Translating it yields CAGGGGEADTQYF.

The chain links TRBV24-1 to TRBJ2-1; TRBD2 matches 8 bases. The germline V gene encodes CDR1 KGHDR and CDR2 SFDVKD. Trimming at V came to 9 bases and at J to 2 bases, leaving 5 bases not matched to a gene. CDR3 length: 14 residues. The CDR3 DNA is TGTGCCACCTCAAGCGGGAGTGCCTACAATGAGCAGTTCTTC. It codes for CATSSGSAYNEQFF.

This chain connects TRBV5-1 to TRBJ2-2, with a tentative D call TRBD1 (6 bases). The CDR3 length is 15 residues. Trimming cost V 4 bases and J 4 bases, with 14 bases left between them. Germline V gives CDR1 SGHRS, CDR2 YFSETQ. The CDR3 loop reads CASSTRQELTGELFF. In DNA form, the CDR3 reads TGCGCCAGCAGCACCCGACAGGAACTCACCGGGGAGCTGTTTTTT.

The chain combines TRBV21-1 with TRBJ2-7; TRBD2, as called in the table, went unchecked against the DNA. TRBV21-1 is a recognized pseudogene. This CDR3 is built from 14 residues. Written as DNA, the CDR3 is TGTGCCAACTTGCGGGGGGCCCTATTATACGAGCAGTACTTC. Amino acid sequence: CANLRGALLYEQYF.

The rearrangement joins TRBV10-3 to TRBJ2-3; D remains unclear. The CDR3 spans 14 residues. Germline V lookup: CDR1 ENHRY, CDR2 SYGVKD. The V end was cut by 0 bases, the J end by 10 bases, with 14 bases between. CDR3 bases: TGTGCCATCAGTGAGTCGGGTGGAGTCGGATCGCAGTATTTT. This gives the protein CAISESGGVGSQYF.

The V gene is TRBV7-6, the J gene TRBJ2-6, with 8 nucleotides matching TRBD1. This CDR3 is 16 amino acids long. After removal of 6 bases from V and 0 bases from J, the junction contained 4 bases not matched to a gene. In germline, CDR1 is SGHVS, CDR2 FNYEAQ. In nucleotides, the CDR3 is TGTGCCAGCAGGAGAACAGGGGGCTCTGGGGCCAACGTCCTGACTTTC. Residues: CASRRTGGSGANVLTF.

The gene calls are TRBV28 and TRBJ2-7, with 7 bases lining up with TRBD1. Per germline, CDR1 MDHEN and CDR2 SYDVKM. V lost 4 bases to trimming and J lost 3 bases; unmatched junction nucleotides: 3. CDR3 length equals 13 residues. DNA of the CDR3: TGTGCCAGCAGTTCGGGACAGAACTACGAGCAGTACGTC. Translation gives CASSSGQNYEQYV.

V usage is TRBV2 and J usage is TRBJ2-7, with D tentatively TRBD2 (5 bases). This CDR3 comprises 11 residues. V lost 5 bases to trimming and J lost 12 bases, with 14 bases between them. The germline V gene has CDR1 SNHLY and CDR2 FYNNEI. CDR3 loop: CASSTSLKLYV. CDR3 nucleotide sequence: TGTGCCAGCAGTACTAGTCTGAAACTGTACGTC.

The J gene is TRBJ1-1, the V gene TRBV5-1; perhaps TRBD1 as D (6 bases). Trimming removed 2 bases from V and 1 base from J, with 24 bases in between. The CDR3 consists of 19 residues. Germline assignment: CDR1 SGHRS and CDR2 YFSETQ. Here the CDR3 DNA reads TGCGCCAGCAGCTTCGACGCGGGGGGCCTTTGGGGCAAGAACACTGAAGCTTTCTTT. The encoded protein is CASSFDAGGLWGKNTEAFF.

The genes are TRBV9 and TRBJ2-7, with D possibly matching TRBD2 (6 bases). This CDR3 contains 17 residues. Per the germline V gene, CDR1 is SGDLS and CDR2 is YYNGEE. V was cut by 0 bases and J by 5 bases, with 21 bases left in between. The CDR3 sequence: CASSVVVGGPRTHEQYV. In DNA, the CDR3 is TGTGCCAGCAGCGTAGTCGTGGGGGGACCAAGAACCCACGAGCAGTACGTC.

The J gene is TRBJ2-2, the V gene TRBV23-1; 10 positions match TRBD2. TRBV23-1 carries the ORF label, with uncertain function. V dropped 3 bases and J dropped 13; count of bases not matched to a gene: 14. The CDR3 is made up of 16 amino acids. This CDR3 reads CASSQWTSGTNEGLFF. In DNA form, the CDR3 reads TGCGCCAGCAGTCAGTGGACTAGCGGCACTAACGAGGGGCTGTTTTTT.

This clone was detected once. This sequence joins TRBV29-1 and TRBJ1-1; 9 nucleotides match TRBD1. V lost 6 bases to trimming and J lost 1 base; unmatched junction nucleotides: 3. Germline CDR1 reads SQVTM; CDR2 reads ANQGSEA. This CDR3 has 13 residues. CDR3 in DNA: TGCAGCGTGGGGACAGGGTCGAACACTGAAGCTTTCTTT. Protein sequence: CSVGTGSNTEAFF.

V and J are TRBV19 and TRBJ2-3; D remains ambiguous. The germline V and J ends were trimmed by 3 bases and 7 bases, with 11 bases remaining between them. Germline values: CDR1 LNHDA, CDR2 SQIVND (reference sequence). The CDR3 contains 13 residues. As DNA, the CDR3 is TGTGCCAGTAGTATGTTGTCCGTGTATACGCAGTATTTT. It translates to CASSMLSVYTQYF.

CDR3 region: CASSLRTGGEWQYF. CDR3 nucleotides: TGTGCCAGCAGTTTGCGGACAGGGGGCGAGTGGCAGTACTTC. This chain joins TRBV27 and TRBJ2-7; 11 bases are shared with TRBD1. V was clipped by 3 bases and J by 9 bases; unmatched bases: 7. The CDR3 contains 14 residues. Germline V gives CDR1 MNHEY, CDR2 SMNVEV (reference sequence).